The rows below give T cell receptor beta chains drawn from one sample of a study of OX40 agonist ivuxolimab in advanced cancers. TCRdb's copy holds only in-frame clones and misses some; the assay was immunoSEQ multiplex PCR. The table has over 90,000 clones, 85% to 90% seen once. This material consisted of CD4+ or CD8+ T cells sorted from blood, taken in a trial of the OX40 agonist ivuxolimab. These TCRs come from an adult with an advanced solid tumor such as melanoma, head and neck, liver or kidney cancer. Each CDR3 is given with its conserved first and last residue. D genes are given only for firm matches. Not every row has a clone size; where given, it reads once, few, many or a size class.

V gene: TRBV30; J gene: TRBJ1-2; clone size: -; D gene: -; CDR3 DNA: TGTGCCTGGAGTTTAGGTTCCTATGGCTACACCTTC; CDR3 protein: CAWSLGSYGYTF
V gene: TRBV5-4; J gene: TRBJ2-5; clone size: -; D gene: TRBD1; CDR3 DNA: TGTGCCAGCAGCTCAGGGGGCGCAGAGACCCAGTACTTC; CDR3 protein: CASSSGGAETQYF
V gene: TRBV6-5; J gene: TRBJ2-2; clone size: -; D gene: TRBD2; CDR3 DNA: TGTGCCAGCAGTTTGCTCCTAGCGGGAGCCGGGGAGCTGTTTTTT; CDR3 protein: CASSLLLAGAGELFF
V gene: TRBV11-2; J gene: TRBJ2-7; clone size: -; D gene: TRBD2; CDR3 DNA: TGTGCCAGCAGCGTGCGACTAGCGCGGAGCTCCTACGAGCAGTACTTC; CDR3 protein: CASSVRLARSSYEQYF
V gene: TRBV29-1; J gene: TRBJ1-1; clone size: -; D gene: TRBD1; CDR3 DNA: TGCAGCACCGGACAGGGGGCGGGGGTTGGTACTGAAGCTTTCTTT; CDR3 protein: CSTGQGAGVGTEAFF
V gene: TRBV28; J gene: TRBJ2-2; clone size: -; D gene: TRBD2; CDR3 DNA: TGTGCCAGCAGTATGTCTAGCGGGGGGGTCGCGAACACCGGGGAGCTGTTTTTT; CDR3 protein: CASSMSSGGVANTGELFF
V gene: TRBV28; J gene: TRBJ2-7; clone size: -; D gene: -; CDR3 DNA: TGTGCCAGCAGTTTTCCACTAGGGGGAGGGACCCTTCCCGACGAGCAGTACTTC; CDR3 protein: CASSFPLGGGTLPDEQYF
V gene: TRBV15; J gene: TRBJ2-2; clone size: -; D gene: -; CDR3 DNA: TGTGCCACCAGCAGCTTCGGGGAGCTGTTTTTT; CDR3 protein: CATSSFGELFF
V gene: TRBV9; J gene: TRBJ2-1; clone size: once; D gene: TRBD2; CDR3 DNA: TGTGCCAGCAGCGTACAAAGCGGGACGTCCTACAATGAGCAGTTCTTC; CDR3 protein: CASSVQSGTSYNEQFF
V gene: TRBV7-9; J gene: TRBJ2-5; clone size: once; D gene: TRBD2; CDR3 DNA: TGTGCCAGCAGCTTAGCTCCGGGACTAGCGGGGGGCCTCCAAGAGACCCAGTACTTC; CDR3 protein: CASSLAPGLAGGLQETQYF
V gene: TRBV6-1; J gene: TRBJ2-1; clone size: -; D gene: TRBD2; CDR3 DNA: TGTGCCAGCAGTGGCCCAAGCGGGGGGGCCTACAATGAGCAGTTCTTC; CDR3 protein: CASSGPSGGAYNEQFF
V gene: TRBV19; J gene: TRBJ2-3; clone size: -; D gene: TRBD2; CDR3 DNA: TGTGCCAGTACCCGAATAGGGACCGGGACTACCACAGATACGCAGTATTTT; CDR3 protein: CASTRIGTGTTTDTQYF
V gene: TRBV5-1; J gene: TRBJ1-2; clone size: -; D gene: -; CDR3 DNA: TGCGCCAGCAGCTTGATAAAAGCCTATGGCTACACCTTC; CDR3 protein: CASSLIKAYGYTF
V gene: TRBV6-6; J gene: TRBJ2-4; clone size: -; D gene: TRBD2; CDR3 DNA: TGTGCCAGCACATGGGCGGGGGTCCCTGGCAAAAACATTCAGTACTTC; CDR3 protein: CASTWAGVPGKNIQYF
V gene: TRBV29-1; J gene: TRBJ2-1; clone size: -; D gene: -; CDR3 DNA: TGCAGCGTTGGTCGGGCAGGGAGAATCAATGAGCAGTTCTTC; CDR3 protein: CSVGRAGRINEQFF
V gene: TRBV19; J gene: TRBJ2-2; clone size: few; D gene: TRBD1; CDR3 DNA: TGTGCCAGTAGTGCGGCCCACAGGGGATACACCGGGGAGCTGTTTTTT; CDR3 protein: CASSAAHRGYTGELFF
V gene: TRBV6-1; J gene: TRBJ2-7; clone size: -; D gene: TRBD1; CDR3 DNA: TGTGCCAGCAGCCCCGCCGGGACAGGGCCTTACGAGCAGTACTTC; CDR3 protein: CASSPAGTGPYEQYF
V gene: TRBV5-1; J gene: TRBJ2-7; clone size: -; D gene: TRBD1; CDR3 DNA: TGCGCCAGCAGCTTGGCGAATCCCGGGACAGTTCCCTACGAGCAGTACTTC; CDR3 protein: CASSLANPGTVPYEQYF
V gene: TRBV10-2; J gene: TRBJ1-2; clone size: few; D gene: -; CDR3 DNA: TGCGCCAGCAGTGAGGCTACTAACTATGGCTACACCTTC; CDR3 protein: CASSEATNYGYTF
V gene: TRBV5-1; J gene: TRBJ2-1; clone size: -; D gene: -; CDR3 DNA: TGCGCCAGCAGCCCAGGACAGACCAATGAGCAGTTCTTC; CDR3 protein: CASSPGQTNEQFF
V gene: TRBV30; J gene: TRBJ2-3; clone size: -; D gene: TRBD1; CDR3 DNA: TGTGCCTGGAGTCGGGACAGGGGGACAGATACGCAGTATTTT; CDR3 protein: CAWSRDRGTDTQYF
V gene: TRBV5-1; J gene: TRBJ1-3; clone size: -; D gene: TRBD1; CDR3 DNA: TGCGCCAGCAGCGCAGGGGGAGGCGGAAACACCATATATTTT; CDR3 protein: CASSAGGGGNTIYF
V gene: TRBV2; J gene: TRBJ2-1; clone size: once; D gene: -; CDR3 DNA: TGTGCCACCATCCCAGGGGACGGTTGGGTCAATGAGCAGTTCTTC; CDR3 protein: CATIPGDGWVNEQFF
V gene: TRBV7-8; J gene: TRBJ2-7; clone size: -; D gene: TRBD1; CDR3 DNA: TGTGCCAGCAGCCGGGACAGGGTCGACGAGCAGTACTTC; CDR3 protein: CASSRDRVDEQYF
V gene: TRBV5-1; J gene: TRBJ2-1; clone size: -; D gene: -; CDR3 DNA: TGCGCCAGCAGCTTGGGGGTTTCCTACAATGAGCAGTTCTTC; CDR3 protein: CASSLGVSYNEQFF
V gene: TRBV20-1; J gene: TRBJ2-5; clone size: -; D gene: -; CDR3 DNA: TGCAGTGCTAGGGTTGGCAAGACCCAGTACTTC; CDR3 protein: CSARVGKTQYF
V gene: TRBV5-6; J gene: TRBJ2-5; clone size: -; D gene: -; CDR3 DNA: TGTGCCAGCAGCTGGAGAGTGGAGGAGACCCAGTACTTC; CDR3 protein: CASSWRVEETQYF
V gene: TRBV7-2; J gene: TRBJ1-5; clone size: -; D gene: TRBD1; CDR3 DNA: TGTGCCAGCAGCTTGGGGGACAGGGTAAGGCAGCCCCAGCATTTT; CDR3 protein: CASSLGDRVRQPQHF